Each of the 21 T cell receptor beta chains below was sequenced from the same sample in a study of control samples from healthy donors and cancer patients. This table comes from immunoSEQ multiplex PCR, and its TCRdb copy is limited to in-frame clones, with some not included. Among some 120,000 clones listed, about 93% were seen once. Sequencing input: PBMCs. These receptors were obtained from a man aged 50-59 years with head and neck cancer.

V is TRBV14 and J is TRBJ1-2; a weak D match, TRBD1 (5 bases). This CDR3 is built from 15 residues. V was clipped by 4 bases and J by 4 bases, with 16 bases between them. Looked up from germline, CDR1 is SGHDN and CDR2 is FVKESK. CDR3 sequence (DNA): TGTGCCAGCAGCCTTTTCGACCGGGGGTTCTATGGCTACACCTTC. Encoded protein: CASSLFDRGFYGYTF.

The chain carries TRBV7-3 and TRBJ2-3; 10 bases fit TRBD1. The CDR3 contains 15 residues. Germline CDR1 SGHTA, CDR2 FQGTGA. With 4 bases clipped from V and 2 bases from J, the junction kept 3 bases outside the gene matches. The DNA for the CDR3 is TGTGCCAGCAGCTCGACAGGGGGCAACACAGATACGCAGTATTTT. This encodes CASSSTGGNTDTQYF.

This clone occurred once. The gene calls are TRBV7-9 and TRBJ1-3; D unclear. Germline CDR1 and CDR2: SEHNR and FQNEAQ (reference sequence). CDR3 length: 14 residues. V lost 3 bases and J 3 bases, leaving 9 bases between the germline ends. CDR3 in amino acids: CASSFTLGGNTIYF. The CDR3 nucleotides read TGTGCCAGCAGCTTTACACTCGGTGGAAACACCATATATTTT.

This clone was picked up one time. As DNA, the CDR3 is TGTGCCAGCTCAGCAACCCAGGGGGCTACTAATGAAAAACTGTTTTTT. This translates into CASSATQGATNEKLFF. The chain recombines TRBV18 with TRBJ1-4; TRBD1 matches at 8 bases. Germline values: CDR1 KGHSH, CDR2 LQKENI. V trimming: 5 bases; J trimming: 2 bases; junction bases outside the gene matches: 7. The CDR3 has 16 amino acids. Based on the CDR3 plus reference TRBV18 and TRBJ1-4, the full variable domain is NAGVMQNPRHLVRRRGQEARLRCSPMKGHSHVYWYRQLPEEGLKFMVYLQKENIIDESGMPKERFSAEFPKEGPSILRIQQVVRGDSAAYFCASSATQGATNEKLFFGSGTQLSVL.

The chain combines TRBV7-9 with TRBJ2-3; TRBD2 matches 7 bases. The CDR3 spans 14 residues. The V gene's germline CDR1 is SEHNR and CDR2 FQNEAQ (reference sequence). The junction had 4 bases not matched to a gene; V was cut back by 3 bases and J by 4 bases. In DNA form, the CDR3 reads TGTGCCAGCAGCTTCTCTGGGGGGGCAGATACGCAGTATTTT. Protein sequence: CASSFSGGADTQYF.

The V and J genes are TRBV5-1 and TRBJ2-1; D is unresolved. Germline V gene lookup returns CDR1 SGHRS and CDR2 YFSETQ. The V and J ends lost 0 bases and 4 bases respectively, with 17 bases between them. The CDR3 loop spans 17 amino acids. The CDR3, as DNA: TGCGCCAGCAGCTTGGTGGGAAAAAGCGAATATTACAATGAGCAGTTCTTC. Its protein is CASSLVGKSEYYNEQFF.

This clone came up once. The V and J genes are TRBV30 and TRBJ1-2; no definite D call. Germline V gives CDR1 GTSNPN, CDR2 SVGIG (reference sequence). V was clipped by 1 base and J by 4 bases, with 4 bases between them. This CDR3 has 11 residues. CDR3 in amino acids: CAWSDTYGYTF. The CDR3 DNA is TGTGCCTGGAGTGACACCTATGGCTACACCTTC.

This chain links TRBV15 with TRBJ1-1, with D perhaps TRBD1 (5 bases). CDR1 LNHNV and CDR2 YYDKDF come from the germline V gene (reference sequence). This CDR3 region has 13 residues. V was clipped by 3 bases and J by 5 bases, with 10 bases between them. The DNA for the CDR3 is TGTGCCACCAGCAGTCAGGGCTGGACTGAAGCTTTCTTT. Protein product: CATSSQGWTEAFF.

This chain links TRBV28 with TRBJ2-3, with unresolved D. Germline CDR1 is MDHEN and CDR2 is SYDVKM. The CDR3 contains 12 residues. V lost 5 bases, J lost 8 bases, and 11 bases lay in between. The CDR3 protein is CASSLQIATQYF. In DNA, the CDR3 is TGTGCCAGCAGTCTACAGATAGCTACGCAGTATTTT.

The rearrangement joins TRBV9 to TRBJ1-2; 8 bases map to TRBD1. This CDR3 is 17 amino acids long. J was trimmed by 6 bases and V by 3 bases; bases with no gene match: 16. Germline-derived CDR1 and CDR2 are SGDLS and YYNGEE. DNA of the CDR3: TGTGCCAGCAGCGGCAAAAGGACAGGGAGGAGGTTGGATGGCTACACCTTC. It yields the protein CASSGKRTGRRLDGYTF.

The chain combines TRBV13 with TRBJ2-1; D not resolved. The CDR3 loop spans 14 amino acids. The ends were cut back, 2 bases at V and 4 bases at J, with 9 bases in the middle. Germline V gives CDR1 PRHDT, CDR2 FYEKMQ (reference sequence). The CDR3 sequence is CASSLSRLYNEQFF. DNA of the CDR3: TGTGCCAGCAGCTTAAGCAGGTTGTACAATGAGCAGTTCTTC.

The chain has TRBV12-3 or TRBV12-4 and TRBJ1-2; unclear D gene. The length of the CDR3 is 11 residues. The V gene lost 2 bases and the J gene lost 7 bases, with 5 bases spanning the gap. The CDR3 is CASSLSPGYTF. In nucleotides, the CDR3 is TGTGCCAGCAGTTTATCTCCTGGCTACACCTTC.

The chain is built from TRBV7-7 and TRBJ2-2; 8 bases agree with TRBD2. The germline V gene has CDR1 SSHAT and CDR2 FNYEAQ (reference sequence). Unmatched junction bases numbered 9, after V lost 6 bases and J lost 0 bases. The CDR3 length is 17 residues. DNA for the CDR3: TGTGCCAGCAGTCCCAAAAGCGGGGGTTCGAACACCGGGGAGCTGTTTTTT. Protein product: CASSPKSGGSNTGELFF.

This sequence joins TRBV4-3 and TRBJ2-1; D remains unclear. V was cut by 2 bases and J by 9 bases, with 5 bases left in between. CDR1 is LGHNA, CDR2 YSLEER, per germline. There are 11 residues in the CDR3. CDR3 amino acids: CASSQSSEQFF. CDR3 in DNA: TGCGCCAGCAGCCAATCAAGTGAGCAGTTCTTC.

As DNA, the CDR3 is TGTGCCAGTAGTACTCCGGGACAGGGAAACACTGAAGCTTTCTTT. Amino acids: CASSTPGQGNTEAFF. V and J are TRBV19 and TRBJ1-1; 9 nucleotides line up with TRBD1. Germline CDR1 reads LNHDA; CDR2 reads SQIVND (reference sequence). The CDR3 sequence is 15 residues long. J lost 2 bases, V lost 4 bases, and 5 bases had no gene match.

The V call is TRBV23-1, the J call TRBJ1-5; the match to TRBD1 covers 7 bases. TRBV23-1 is an ORF; its function is uncertain. This CDR3 has 14 amino acids. The V gene end was trimmed by 7 bases and the J gene end by 4 bases; junction bases not matched to a gene: 7. CDR3 in amino acids: CASTPQTGNQPQHF. The CDR3 DNA sequence: TGCGCCAGCACCCCGCAGACAGGGAATCAGCCCCAGCATTTT.

The rearrangement links TRBV25-1 to TRBJ1-1, with a tentative D call TRBD1 (5 bases). Germline assignment: CDR1 MGHDK and CDR2 SYGVNS. V shed 0 bases and J shed 4 bases, with 12 bases lying between them. The CDR3 totals 15 residues. DNA of the CDR3: TGTGCCAGCAGTGAATATAGGGGTCGTAGCACTGAAGCTTTCTTT. It specifies CASSEYRGRSTEAFF.

V and J are TRBV18 and TRBJ1-6; D is perhaps TRBD1 (5 bases). CDR1 KGHSH and CDR2 LQKENI come from the germline V gene. The CDR3 is 14 amino acids. Trimming took off 5 bases at V and 10 bases at J, with 15 bases between the two ends. CDR3 in amino acids: CASSTAGGLSPLHF. CDR3 in DNA: TGTGCCAGCTCAACAGCGGGGGGTTTGTCACCCCTCCACTTT.

This chain uses TRBV6-5 with TRBJ1-1; D remains ambiguous. CDR3 size: 13 residues. The ends were cut back, 4 bases at V and 1 base at J, with 7 bases in the middle. Germline V gene lookup returns CDR1 MNHEY and CDR2 SVGAGI. CDR3 nucleotides: TGTGCCAGCAGTTCCAGCCCGAACACTGAAGCTTTCTTT. Translated: CASSSSPNTEAFF.

CDR3 in amino acids: CASSNGGSNQPQHF. Here the CDR3 DNA reads TGTGCCAGCAGTAATGGGGGTAGCAATCAGCCCCAGCATTTT. The chain has TRBV27 and TRBJ1-5, with a tentative D call TRBD1 (5 bases). Trimming pared 5 bases from V and 0 bases from J, leaving 8 bases between. The germline CDR1 and CDR2 sequences are MNHEY and SMNVEV (reference sequence). This CDR3 is built from 14 residues.

The count of this clone is one. The V and J genes are TRBV11-2 and TRBJ1-5, with TRBD1 matching over 7 bases. The CDR3 is 15 residues long. J lost 3 bases, V lost 5 bases, and 7 bases had no gene match. The germline V gene encodes CDR1 SGHAT and CDR2 FQNNGV. The CDR3 DNA sequence: TGTGCCAGCAGCCTCGCAGGGGGAGCCAATCAGCCCCAGCATTTT. Its translation is CASSLAGGANQPQHF.